What follows are 14 T cell receptor beta chains derived from one specimen sequenced in a study of blood T cells in healthy people across ages. The second PCR ran about 6 to 12 cycles with a sample-barcoded 5' primer and J-beta primers. TCRdb re-derived calls from the 5' RACE reads in MiXCR, one entry per CDR3 protein. Among approximately 960,000 distinct CDR3 sequences listed, about 28% were seen once. The sample also formed part of further work on T cells of mothers and their children.

The material sequenced was blood. These receptor sequences come from a woman between 35 and 50 years old in good health.

On this clonotype: Possible read error: a much larger clone is one base away. V is TRBV2 and J is TRBJ2-4, with no clear D. CDR1 is SNHLY and CDR2 is FYNNEI in the germline V gene. The CDR3 covers 16 residues. Here the CDR3 reads CTSSPRVVGAKNIQYF. In DNA, the CDR3 is TGTACCAGCAGTCCAAGGGTGGTCGGAGCCAAAAACATTCAGTACTTC.

The chain uses TRBV11-2 and TRBJ2-7; 7 positions match TRBD2. Germline values: CDR1 SGHAT, CDR2 FQNNGV. V trimming: 4 bases; J trimming: 0 bases; junction bases outside the gene matches: 6. The CDR3 runs to 15 residues. CDR3 protein: CASSYPERDSYEQYF. In DNA form, the CDR3 reads TGTGCCAGCAGCTACCCGGAGCGGGACTCCTACGAGCAGTACTTC.

This clonotype was counted a few times. This chain joins TRBV7-3 and TRBJ2-1, with 11 bases that match TRBD2. This CDR3 has 14 residues. V lost 5 bases and J lost 7; bases outside the gene matches: 4. CDR1 is SGHTA and CDR2 is FQGTGA in the germline V gene. The CDR3 bases are TGTGCCAGCAGCCCGGGACTAGCGGTGAATGAGCAGTTCTTC. As protein: CASSPGLAVNEQFF.

The chain joins TRBV5-6 to TRBJ2-4; 8 positions match TRBD1. Trimming removed 0 bases from V and 15 bases from J; junction bases left unmatched: 14. Germline V CDR1 and CDR2: SGHDT, YYEEEE. CDR3 length: 15 amino acids. CDR3 nucleotide sequence: TGTGCCAGCAGCTTGGTCGGGGACAGGTACAACGAGCCGTACTTC. It yields the protein CASSLVGDRYNEPYF.

V and J are TRBV9 and TRBJ1-1; no firm D call. Trimming removed 4 bases from V and 1 base from J, with 8 bases in between. Germline values: CDR1 SGDLS, CDR2 YYNGEE. This CDR3 has 13 residues. The CDR3 is CASSPRSNTEAFF. Written as DNA, the CDR3 is TGTGCCAGCAGCCCCCGGTCGAACACTGAAGCTTTCTTT. Combining the CDR3 with reference TRBV9 and TRBJ1-1 gives the whole variable domain DSGVTQTPKHLITATGQRVTLRCSPRSGDLSVYWYQQSLDQGLQFLIQYYNGEERAKGNILERFSAQQFPDLHSELNLSSLELGDSALYFCASSPRSNTEAFFGQGTRLTVV.

This chain connects TRBV19 to TRBJ2-7; TRBD1 is a possible D gene (6 bases). The CDR3 is made up of 14 amino acids. Trimming left V 3 bases short and J 0 bases short, with 9 bases between. Germline loops: CDR1 LNHDA, CDR2 SQIVND (reference sequence). DNA for the CDR3: TGTGCCAGTAGTATTATAGGGGGCTCCTACGAGCAGTACTTC. It is translated as CASSIIGGSYEQYF.

J is TRBJ2-7 and V is TRBV7-2; D is undetermined. Germline V gives CDR1 SGHTA, CDR2 FQGNSA. The CDR3 has 14 amino acids. V was shortened by 3 bases and J by 7 bases, with 16 bases between the two germline ends. The chain's CDR3 is CASSFGYRAHEQYF. The DNA for the CDR3 is TGTGCCAGCAGCTTTGGTTACCGGGCCCATGAGCAGTACTTC.

This clonotype was counted between two and nine times. The chain recombines TRBV6-5 with TRBJ2-2; D not certain. Per germline, CDR1 MNHEY and CDR2 SVGAGI. The CDR3 spans 16 residues. Trimming cost V 2 bases and J 0 bases, with 10 bases left between them. This chain's CDR3 is CASSYTVPANTGELFF. Here the CDR3 DNA reads TGTGCCAGCAGTTACACGGTGCCCGCGAACACCGGGGAGCTGTTTTTT.

This clonotype has only a few counts. This sequence joins TRBV2 and TRBJ2-1; D possibly corresponds to TRBD1 (6 bases). The CDR3 loop spans 11 amino acids. Germline CDR1 is SNHLY and CDR2 is FYNNEI. V was trimmed by 3 bases and J by 13 bases, leaving 10 bases between them. DNA of the CDR3: TGTGCCAGCAGTGAGGCGGACAGACAGTTCTTC. As protein: CASSEADRQFF. Filled out from reference TRBV2 and TRBJ2-1, the complete variable domain reads EPEVTQTPSHQVTQMGQEVILRCVPISNHLYFYWYRQILGQKVEFLVSFYNNEISEKSEIFDDQFSVERPDGSNFTLKIRSTKLEDSAMYFCASSEADRQFFGPGTRLTVL.

This clonotype was detected only a few times. One end of the junction does not line up with germline, which may come from a read error. The chain carries TRBV2 and TRBJ2-1; 8 bases line up with TRBD2. The length of the CDR3 is 15 residues. Looked up from germline, CDR1 is SNHLY and CDR2 is FYNNEI. The CDR3 bases are TGTGCCGGCAGTGAAAGACTACCGGGGGGGGATGAGCAGTTCTTC. This translates into CAGSERLPGGDEQFF.

Ten or more counts support this clonotype. V is TRBV29-1 and J is TRBJ2-7; 9 bases are a match to TRBD1. V lost 7 bases, J lost 5 bases, and 9 bases stayed unmatched. This CDR3 is built from 13 residues. Germline CDR1 SQVTM, CDR2 ANQGSEA. The CDR3, as DNA: TGCAGCGCTTCGGGACAGGGCCTCAACGAGCAGTACTTC. It codes for CSASGQGLNEQYF.

This clonotype has a count of ten or more. V gene TRBV4-2 combines with J gene TRBJ2-1; 10 nucleotides match TRBD2. The CDR3 totals 17 residues. The junction had 4 bases not matched to a gene; V was cut back by 0 bases and J by 2 bases. Germline values: CDR1 LGHNA, CDR2 YNFKEQ. The CDR3 DNA reads as TGTGCCAGCAGCCAAGATGCTAGCGGGGGCCCCTACAATGAGCAGTTCTTC. It is translated as CASSQDASGGPYNEQFF.

This clonotype was detected many times. The rearrangement joins TRBV7-2 to TRBJ2-7; 8 positions agree with TRBD1. The CDR3 is 16 amino acids. CDR1 and CDR2 from the germline V gene are SGHTA and FQGNSA. V lost 5 bases and J lost 5; bases outside the gene matches: 14. The CDR3 DNA is TGTGCCAGCAGCGACCTCCTCGGACAGGGAATCAACGAGCAGTACTTC. As protein: CASSDLLGQGINEQYF.

The V call is TRBV5-1, the J call TRBJ1-1, with no clear D. The V end lost 8 bases, the J end lost 1 base, and 12 bases lay between the germline ends. The CDR3 sequence is 13 residues long. The V gene's germline CDR1 is SGHRS and CDR2 YFSETQ. The CDR3 DNA is TGCGCCAGTGGGTTGGAGGGGAACACTGAAGCTTTCTTT. It translates to CASGLEGNTEAFF.